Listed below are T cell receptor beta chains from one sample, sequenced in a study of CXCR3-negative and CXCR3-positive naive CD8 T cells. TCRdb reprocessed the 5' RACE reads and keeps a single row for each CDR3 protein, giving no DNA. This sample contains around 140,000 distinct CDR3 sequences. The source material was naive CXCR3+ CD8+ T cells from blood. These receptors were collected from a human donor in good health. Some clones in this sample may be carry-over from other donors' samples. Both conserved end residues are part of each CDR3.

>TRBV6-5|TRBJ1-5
CASRHQGDGNQPQHF
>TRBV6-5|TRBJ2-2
CASSYSRGSNTGELFF
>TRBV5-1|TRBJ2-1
CASSRIRGGDEQFF
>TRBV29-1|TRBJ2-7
CSVEDPRGAIYEQYF
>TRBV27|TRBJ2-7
CASSLAVGNEQYF
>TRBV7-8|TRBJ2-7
CASSLSGLSTYEQYF
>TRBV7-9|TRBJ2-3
CASSSTTPRFLTDTQYF
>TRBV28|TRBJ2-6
CASSSGFRPGLTSSGANVLTF
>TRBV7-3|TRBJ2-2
CASSELANTGELFF
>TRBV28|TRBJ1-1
CASSLDRGIEDTEAFF
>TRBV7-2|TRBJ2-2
CASSSTGTAYPGELFF
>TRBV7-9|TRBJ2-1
CASSLGLDEQFF
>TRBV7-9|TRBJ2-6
CASSLAVGANVLTF
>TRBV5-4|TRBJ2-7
CASSSTYEQYF
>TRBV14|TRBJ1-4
CASSRMPWGGEKLFF
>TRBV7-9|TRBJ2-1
CASSPGQGITNNEQFF
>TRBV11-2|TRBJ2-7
CASSLDLAGVEDEQYF
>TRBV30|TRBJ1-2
CACPRTVYGYTF
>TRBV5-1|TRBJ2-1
CASSLAPTVGTYNEQFF
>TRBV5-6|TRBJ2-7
CASSFWQGSRYEQYF
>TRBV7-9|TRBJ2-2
CASSWGGQNTGELFF
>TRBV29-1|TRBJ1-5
CSVVDSQRAQHF
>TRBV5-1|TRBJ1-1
CASSLNRAGAFF
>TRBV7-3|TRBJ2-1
CASSSGQGYEQFF
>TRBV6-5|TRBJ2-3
CASSSGRDTDTQYF
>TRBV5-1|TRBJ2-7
CASSLGTGSNEQYF
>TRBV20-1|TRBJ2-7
CSARGPYEQYF
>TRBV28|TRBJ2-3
CASSFPAGGLADTQYF
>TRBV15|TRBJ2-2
CATNRRSGGSGELFF
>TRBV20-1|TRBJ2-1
CSAGGLAGDYNEQFF
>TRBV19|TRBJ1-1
CASREEISTEAFF
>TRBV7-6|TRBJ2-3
CASSLAPDTRYF
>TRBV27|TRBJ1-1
CASSDLRTSDGTEAFF
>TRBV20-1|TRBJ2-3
CSAVQHRRGGGATDTQYF
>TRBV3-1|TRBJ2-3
CASSTKKTDTQYF
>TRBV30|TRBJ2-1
CACDWDSYNEQFF
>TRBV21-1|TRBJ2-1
CASSLIADREMGVSEQFF
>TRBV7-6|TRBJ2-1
CASTVETSGNNEQFF
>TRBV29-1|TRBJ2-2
CSVDGSGELFF
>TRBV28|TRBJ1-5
CASSPKYNQPQHF
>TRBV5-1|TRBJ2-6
CASTSLRRSSGANVLTF
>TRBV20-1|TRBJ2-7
CSASAGNSYEQYF
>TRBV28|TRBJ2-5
CASSFFGYQETQYF
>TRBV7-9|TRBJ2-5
CASSLVTGETQYF
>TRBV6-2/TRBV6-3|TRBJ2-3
CASSYGAATDTQYF
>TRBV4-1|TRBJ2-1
CASSQYPKSSYNEQFF
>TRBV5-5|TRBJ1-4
CASSPPGFDEKLFF
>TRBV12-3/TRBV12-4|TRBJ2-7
CASGRISGTVYEQYF
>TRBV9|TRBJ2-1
CASSDSFGVPEQFF
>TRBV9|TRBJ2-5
CASSGGTSGGETQYF
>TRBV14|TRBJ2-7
CASSQSAYEQYF
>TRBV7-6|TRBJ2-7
CASSLAEFSYEQYF
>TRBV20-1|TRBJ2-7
CSAIGGSSSYEQYF
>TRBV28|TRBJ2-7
CASTQPGLASHEQYF
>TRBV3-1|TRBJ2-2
CASSHTQTNTGELFF
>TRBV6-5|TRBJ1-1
CASSFQGPTEAFF
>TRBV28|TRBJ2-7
CASSLGTLAENYEQYF